The sequence of this T cell receptor (beta chain) was determined in a study of CD4 T cells in relation to SARS-CoV-2 and coronaviruses. Study background: PBMCs were cultured with antigen for about eleven days before TCR beta sequencing. Controls used an HIV-1 Nef peptide pool or no peptide. Study-wide results and caveats: Each donor contributed either pre-pandemic or post-infection samples, not both.

Method: immunoSEQ multiplex PCR; TCRdb's copy keeps in-frame clones and lacks some. The repertoire holds 20,000 to 25,000 clones, with under 80% as singletons. This clone came up once. The antigen remains unidentified. V lost 7 bases, J lost 3 bases, and 2 bases lay in between. Looked up from germline, CDR1 is SEHNR and CDR2 is FQNEAQ (reference sequence). The CDR3 runs 10 residues. CD4+ T cells from unexposed donors were obtained before the COVID-19 pandemic (2011-2018). CD4+ T cells were isolated from the cells after around 10 days of culture. As cell numbers allowed, unexposed-donor CD4+ T cells faced SARS-CoV-2 S/N and four cold-coronavirus spikes.

The TCR comes from a human donor in good health. Sequencing was carried out using CD4+ T cells from PBMCs, cultured in vitro. V gene TRBV7-9 combines with J gene TRBJ2-3; D is unresolved. This CDR3 is CASTTDTQYF. In DNA, the CDR3 is TGTGCCAGCACTACAGATACGCAGTATTTT.